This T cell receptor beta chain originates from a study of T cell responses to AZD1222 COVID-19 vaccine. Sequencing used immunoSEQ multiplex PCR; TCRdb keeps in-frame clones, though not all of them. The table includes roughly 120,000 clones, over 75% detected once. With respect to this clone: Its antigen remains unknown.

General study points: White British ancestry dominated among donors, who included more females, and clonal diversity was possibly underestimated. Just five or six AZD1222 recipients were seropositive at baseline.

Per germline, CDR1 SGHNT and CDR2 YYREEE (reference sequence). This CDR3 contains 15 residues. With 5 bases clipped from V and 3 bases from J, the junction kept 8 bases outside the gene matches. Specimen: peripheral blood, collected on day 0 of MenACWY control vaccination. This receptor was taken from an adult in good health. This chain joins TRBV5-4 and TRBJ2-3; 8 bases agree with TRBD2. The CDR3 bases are TGTGCCAGCAGGGTAGCGGGAAACCCTACAGATACGCAGTATTTT. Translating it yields CASRVAGNPTDTQYF.